The present entry profiles one T cell receptor beta chain with its context. Its recognized antigen is unknown. The input lacks base qualities; no much larger clone sits a single base away. The time point label of this sample denotes: about 28 days (+/-7) after the second vaccine dose. AZD1222 recipients whose second dose came at about 4 weeks and those whose second dose came at about 12 weeks were combined into one group, since spike-specific TCR depth and breadth did not differ between the two schedules. Vaccinee samples were obtained from the UK trials COV001 and COV002, which included a single-blind randomized controlled phase 2/3 trial of AZD1222 (ChAdOx1 nCoV-19) in healthy adults. For TCRbeta chain sequencing, PBMC samples were collected from trial participants at day 0 and at day 28 after the second dose. The data were obtained in a study of T cell responses to AZD1222 COVID-19 vaccine (dated by TCRdb to the early 2020s). Background for the entire study: TCR sequencing covered some 240 trial participants: nearly 210 given two doses of AZD1222 and about 26 given two doses of MenACWY control vaccine. Trial participants were enrolled by age into subgroups of 18-55, 56-69 and 70-plus years, and approximately 150, 30 and 60 TCR-sequenced participants, respectively, were included in these subgroups.

Paper-wide results and their limitations: No day 14 peak-response samples were available, so repertoires were characterized only after the peak T cell response. Nearly half of unique spike-specific TCRs reportedly recognized epitopes outside regions mutated in the B.1.351 and B.1.1.7 variants. After two AZD1222 doses, spike-specific TCR breadth and depth were significantly higher than at day 0 and than in MenACWY recipients. Participants were mostly white British and included more females than males, and it was suggested by the authors that clonal diversity may have been underestimated. In the small 56-69-year group, the increase in depth fell short of significance, most likely because of low power. Conclusions about previously exposed vaccinees are limited, since just five or six AZD1222 recipients were seropositive for SARS-CoV-2 at baseline. The vaccine-associated CD4 TCRs covered the entire spike protein, and the dominant responses fell in regions 160-218 and 743-854.

The CDR3 regions of human TCRbeta chains were analyzed by immunosequencing. As for the original processing: TCRs in the repertoires were compared against a reference library of SARS-CoV-2-specific TCRs that had been generated with the MIRA antigen-specificity platform. Breadth was defined as the fraction of unique TCRs that were SARS-CoV-2-associated, and depth was defined as the fraction of total T cells that were SARS-CoV-2-associated. Using the MIRA data, each spike-specific TCR was mapped to the spike region that the TCR reacts to and placed in a CD4 or CD8 class. Log10-transformed breadth and depth values were compared by one-way ANOVA with Sidak's multiple comparisons tests. TCRdb holds this immuneACCESS table with in-frame rearrangements only. Some clones are missing; in checked studies, unresolved V genes explain under half, and the rest has no known cause. V and J calls plus clone size are reproduced from that table; the DNA served to infer D and trimming. This sample has about 67,000 clones in its table, and approximately 83% of those were observed once. The ten largest clones represent 5.5% to 7% of the sample.

As encoded in the germline V gene (reference sequence), CDR1 is SGHKS while CDR2 is YYEKEE. The CDR3 goes from the cysteine to the phenylalanine over 14 residues. CDR3 DNA is the only sequence kept; it has 42 bases, read in frame from the first base. Trimming takes 4 bases off V and 3 bases off J; junction bases not matched to a gene: 1. The chain was built from TRBV5-5 and TRBJ2-5, and 12 junctional nucleotides match TRBD2. The input for sequencing was peripheral blood, taken 28 days after the second AZD1222 dose. This receptor was obtained from an adult who received the AZD1222 COVID-19 vaccine. The sequence in DNA is TGTGCCAGCAGCAGGACTAGCGGGGAAGAGACCCAGTACTTC. It translates to CASSRTSGEETQYF.